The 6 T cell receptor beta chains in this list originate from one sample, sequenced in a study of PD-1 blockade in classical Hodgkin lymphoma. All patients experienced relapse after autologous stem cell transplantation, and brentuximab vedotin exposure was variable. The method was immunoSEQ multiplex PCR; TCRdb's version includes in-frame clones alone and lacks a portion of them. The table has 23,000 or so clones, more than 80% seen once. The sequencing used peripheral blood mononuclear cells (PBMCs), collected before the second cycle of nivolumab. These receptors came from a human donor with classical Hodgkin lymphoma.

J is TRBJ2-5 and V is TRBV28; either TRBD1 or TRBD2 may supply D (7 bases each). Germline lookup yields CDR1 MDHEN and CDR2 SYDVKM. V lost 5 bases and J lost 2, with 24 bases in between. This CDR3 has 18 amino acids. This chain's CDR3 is CASSPLITGEGRQETQYF. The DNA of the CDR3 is TGTGCCAGCAGTCCACTAATCACAGGGGAGGGGAGGCAAGAGACCCAGTACTTC.

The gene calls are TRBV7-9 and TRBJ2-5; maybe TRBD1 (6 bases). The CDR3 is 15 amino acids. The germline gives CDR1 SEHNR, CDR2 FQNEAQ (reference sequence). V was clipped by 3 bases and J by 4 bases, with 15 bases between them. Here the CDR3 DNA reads TGTGCCAGCAGCTTGGACCTTACAGGGACAGAGACCCAGTACTTC. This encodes CASSLDLTGTETQYF.

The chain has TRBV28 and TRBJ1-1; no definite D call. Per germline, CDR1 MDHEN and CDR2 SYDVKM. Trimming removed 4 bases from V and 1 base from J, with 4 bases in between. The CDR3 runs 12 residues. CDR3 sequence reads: CASSWANTEAFF. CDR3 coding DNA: TGTGCCAGCAGTTGGGCGAACACTGAAGCTTTCTTT.

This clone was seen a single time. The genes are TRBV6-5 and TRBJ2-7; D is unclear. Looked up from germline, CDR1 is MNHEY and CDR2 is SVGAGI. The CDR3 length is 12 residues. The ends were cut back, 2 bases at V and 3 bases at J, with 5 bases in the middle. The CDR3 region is CASSYDFYEQYF. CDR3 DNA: TGTGCCAGCAGTTACGACTTCTACGAGCAGTACTTC.

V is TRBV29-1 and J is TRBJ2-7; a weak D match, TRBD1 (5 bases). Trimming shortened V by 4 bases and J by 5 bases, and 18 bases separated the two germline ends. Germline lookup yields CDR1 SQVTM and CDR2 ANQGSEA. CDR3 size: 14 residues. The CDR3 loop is CSVVPLGVGDEQYF. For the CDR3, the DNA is TGCAGCGTTGTTCCTCTAGGGGTCGGTGACGAGCAGTACTTC.

In nucleotides, the CDR3 is TGTGCCAGCAGCTTCGGGACAGGGGTCGAGCAGTACTTC. Translation gives CASSFGTGVEQYF. V is TRBV5-8 and J is TRBJ2-7; 10 nucleotides match TRBD1. Germline V gene sequence: CDR1 SGHTS, CDR2 YDEGEE. The CDR3 runs 13 residues. Unmatched junction bases numbered 2, after V lost 2 bases and J lost 6 bases.